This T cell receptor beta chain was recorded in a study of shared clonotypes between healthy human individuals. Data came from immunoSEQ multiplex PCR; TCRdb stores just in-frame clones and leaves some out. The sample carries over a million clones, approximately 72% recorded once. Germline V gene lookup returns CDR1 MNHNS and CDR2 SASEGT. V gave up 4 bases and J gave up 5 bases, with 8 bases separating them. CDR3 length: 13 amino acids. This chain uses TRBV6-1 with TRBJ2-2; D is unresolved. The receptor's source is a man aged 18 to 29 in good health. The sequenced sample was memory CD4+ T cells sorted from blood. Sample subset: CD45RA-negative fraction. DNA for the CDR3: TGTGCCAGCAGTGGCCTGAGGACCGGGGAGCTGTTTTTT. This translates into CASSGLRTGELFF.